This T cell receptor (beta chain) is from a study of glioma-infiltrating T cells. General study points: Gliomas, especially low-grade, showed above-expected tissue-blood divergence; non-neoplastic patients showed below. Signature shared blood CDR3 motifs were enriched in low-divergence and depleted in high-divergence patients.

Using RNA template, CDR3s of TCR alpha and beta were amplified with iRepertoire arm-PCR. TCRdb re-derived calls from the multiplex PCR reads in MiXCR, one entry per CDR3 protein. The data show more than 350,000 distinct CDR3 sequences, 41% seen once. V was clipped by 0 bases and J by 5 bases; unmatched bases: 0. The CDR3 consists of 14 residues. Germline-derived CDR1 and CDR2 are SGHTA and FQGNSA. In regard to this clonotype: What it binds is not known.

The clonotype originates from a human donor with low-grade glioma or glioblastoma, undergoing nonglioma brain surgery, or in good health (not recorded which). The sample comprised glioma tissue, nonneoplastic brain tissue, or PBMCs (not recorded which). The chain joins TRBV7-2 to TRBJ2-3, with 9 bases matching TRBD2. CDR3 sequence reads: CASSLASGGDTQYF. CDR3 bases: TGTGCCAGCAGCTTAGCTAGCGGGGGAGATACGCAGTATTTT.